This TCR beta chain was sequenced during a study of blood T cell repertoires in COVID-19. About the research overall: Some COVID-19 samples were acute and others convalescent; all came from the United States, Italy and Spain. T cells, B-cell-depleted T cells, or PBMCs provided the cDNA or gDNA that served as material.

Clones were sequenced by immunoSEQ multiplex PCR, and TCRdb holds only the in-frame ones, with some missing. The sample has roughly 150,000 clones; 84% are singletons. The V gene's germline CDR1 is SGHNT and CDR2 YENEEA. Trimming stripped 1 base from V and 7 bases from J, with 10 bases between. The CDR3 is 13 amino acids. This clone came up once. The sequence derives from a human donor in a cohort sampled during active COVID-19. The specimen was peripheral blood. This rearrangement joins TRBV11-3 to TRBJ1-2, with a possible D match to TRBD1 (6 bases). The CDR3, as DNA: TGTGCCAGCAGCTTAGGAGGGGGTTTTGGCTACACCTTC. It codes for CASSLGGGFGYTF.